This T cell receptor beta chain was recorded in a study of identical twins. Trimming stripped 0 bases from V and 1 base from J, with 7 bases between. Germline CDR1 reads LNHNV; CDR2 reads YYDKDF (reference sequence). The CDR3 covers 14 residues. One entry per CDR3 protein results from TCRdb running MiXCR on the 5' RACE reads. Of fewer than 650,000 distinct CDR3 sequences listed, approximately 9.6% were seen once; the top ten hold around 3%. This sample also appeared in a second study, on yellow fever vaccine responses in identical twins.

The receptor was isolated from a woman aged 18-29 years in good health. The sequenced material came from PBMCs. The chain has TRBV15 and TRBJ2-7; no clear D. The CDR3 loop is CATSRDARSYEQYF. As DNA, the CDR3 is TGTGCCACCAGCAGAGATGCGAGATCCTACGAGCAGTACTTC.